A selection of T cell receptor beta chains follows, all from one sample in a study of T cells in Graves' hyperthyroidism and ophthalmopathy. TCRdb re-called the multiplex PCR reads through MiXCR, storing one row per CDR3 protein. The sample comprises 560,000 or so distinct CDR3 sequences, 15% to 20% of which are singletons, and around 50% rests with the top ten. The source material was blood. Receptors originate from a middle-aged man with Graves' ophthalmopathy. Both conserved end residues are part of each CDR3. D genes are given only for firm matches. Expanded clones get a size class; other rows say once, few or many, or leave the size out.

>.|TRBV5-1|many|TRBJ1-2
TGCGCCAGCAGCTTGTCCCCTCAGGATGGCTACACCTTC
CASSLSPQDGYTF
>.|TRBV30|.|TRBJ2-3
TGTGCCTGGAGTAGCGGGGATACGCAGTATTTT
CAWSSGDTQYF
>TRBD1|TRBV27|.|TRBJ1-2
TGTGCCAGCAGTCCTCAGGGGGCGACTAACTATGGCTACACCTTC
CASSPQGATNYGYTF
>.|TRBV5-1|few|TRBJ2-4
TGCGCCAGCAGCCCATTAGGGAACATTCAGTACTTC
CASSPLGNIQYF
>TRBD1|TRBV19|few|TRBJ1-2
TGTGCCAGTAGTATAACAGGGGGACCAGCTAACTATGGCTACACCTTC
CASSITGGPANYGYTF
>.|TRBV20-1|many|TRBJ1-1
TGCAGTGCTGTAGGCGACGGGGGTTCCATGAACACTGAAGCTTTCTTT
CSAVGDGGSMNTEAFF
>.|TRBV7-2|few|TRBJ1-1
TGTGCCACCGGGGCAGGGAACACTGAAGCTTTCTTT
CATGAGNTEAFF
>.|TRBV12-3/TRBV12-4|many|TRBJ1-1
TGTGCCAGCAGTTTAAGGGACCCGAACACTGAAGCTTTCTTT
CASSLRDPNTEAFF
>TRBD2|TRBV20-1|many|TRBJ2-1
TGCAGTGCTAGTGGGGATACGGGGCTAGCGGGACGAAAGGAGCAGTTCTTC
CSASGDTGLAGRKEQFF
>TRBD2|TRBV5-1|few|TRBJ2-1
TGCGCCAGCAGCCTGACCGAGCGGGGGGGCGGAGGTGGTGAGCAGTTCTTC
CASSLTERGGGGGEQFF
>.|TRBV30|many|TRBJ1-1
TGTGCCTGGAGTGTACAGTTGAACACTGAAGCTTTCTTT
CAWSVQLNTEAFF
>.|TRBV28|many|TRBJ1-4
TGTGCCAGCAGTTCGGACGGACATAATGAAAAACTGTTTTTT
CASSSDGHNEKLFF
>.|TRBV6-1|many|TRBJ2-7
TGTGCCAGCAGTCCCGGACTTGACGAGCAGTACTTC
CASSPGLDEQYF
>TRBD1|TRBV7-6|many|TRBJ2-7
TGTGCCAGCAGCCCCCTGGGACAGGTCAGCTCCTACGAGCAGTACTTC
CASSPLGQVSSYEQYF
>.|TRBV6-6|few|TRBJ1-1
TGTGCCAGCAGTTCGGTGGGGAAAATGAACACTGAAGCTTTCTTT
CASSSVGKMNTEAFF
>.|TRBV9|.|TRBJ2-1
TGTGCCAGTCGGGGGGCTAGTTGGGAGCAGTTCTTC
CASRGASWEQFF
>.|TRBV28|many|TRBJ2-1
TGTGCCAGCAGTTTTGGTCGGGGTGGGAAGCCCTACAATGAGCAGTTCTTC
CASSFGRGGKPYNEQFF
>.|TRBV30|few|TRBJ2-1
TGTGCCTGGAGTGGAAGCGTTACCTACAATGAGCAGTTCTTC
CAWSGSVTYNEQFF
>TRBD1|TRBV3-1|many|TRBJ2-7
TGTGCCAGCAGCCGAACAGGACAGGGCCTCTACGAGCAGTACTTC
CASSRTGQGLYEQYF
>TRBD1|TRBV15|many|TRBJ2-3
TGTGCCACCAGCAGAGAGAGTGACAGGGGGCGATGGGATACGCAGTATTTT
CATSRESDRGRWDTQYF
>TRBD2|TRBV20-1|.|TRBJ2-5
TGCAGTGCTCCCCCTCACGCTCGGACTAGTGTGGAGACCCAGTACTTC
CSAPPHARTSVETQYF
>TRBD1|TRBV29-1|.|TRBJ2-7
TGCAGCGTTGAAGGAGTACAGCACGGGACAGCAGAATACGAGCAGTACTTC
CSVEGVQHGTAEYEQYF
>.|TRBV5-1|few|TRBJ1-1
TGCGCCAGCAGAGGGTACAACAGAGACACTGAAGCTTTCTTT
CASRGYNRDTEAFF
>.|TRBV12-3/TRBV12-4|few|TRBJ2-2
TGTGCCACTAAGGAGGTGAACACCGGGGAGCTGTTTTTT
CATKEVNTGELFF
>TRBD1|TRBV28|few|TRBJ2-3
TGTGCCAGCAGTTTGAAGGGGCAGGGGGCCGAACTGAGGGCACAGTATTTT
CASSLKGQGAELRAQYF